These 6 T cell receptor beta chains were sequenced from one sample in a study of blood T cell repertoires in COVID-19 (dated by TCRdb to the early 2020s). The protocol used for the library was the immunoSEQ multiplex PCR assay. In TCRdb, the immuneACCESS table is reduced to in-frame sequences with V and J assigned. These tables do not hold every clone; where another copy was compared, an unresolved V gene accounts for under half, and the others remain unexplained. In all, the sample holds 200,000 to 250,000 clones, and roughly 88% of those were seen once. Of the sample, around 1.4% is held by the ten largest clones. Sequencing used peripheral blood. These receptors were collected from a man aged 18 to 30 with active or convalescent COVID-19.

The chain uses TRBV4-3 and TRBJ2-3, with D possibly matching TRBD1 (5 bases). Germline lookup yields CDR1 LGHNA and CDR2 YSLEER. CDR3 length equals 15 residues. The V end was cut by 4 bases, the J end by 0 bases, with 11 bases between. Written as DNA, the CDR3 is TGCGCCAGCAGCCTGACAGCCTCTAGCACAGATACGCAGTATTTT. Encoded protein: CASSLTASSTDTQYF.

The chain employs TRBV19 and TRBJ2-7; 7 bases match TRBD1. Looked up from germline, CDR1 is LNHDA and CDR2 is SQIVND (reference sequence). V lost 8 bases, J lost 4 bases, and 8 bases stayed unmatched. The CDR3 extends over 13 amino acids. The CDR3 region is CASVGDSVYEQYF. In nucleotides, the CDR3 is TGTGCCAGTGTTGGGGACAGTGTTTACGAGCAGTACTTC.

This chain connects TRBV19 to TRBJ2-3; 12 nucleotides line up with TRBD2. Unmatched junction bases numbered 15, after V lost 0 bases and J lost 2 bases. The length of the CDR3 is 21 residues. Looked up from germline, CDR1 is LNHDA and CDR2 is SQIVND (reference sequence). Here the CDR3 DNA reads TGTGCCAGTAGTATAGATCGGCTAGCGGGAGGGCCGTGGCGCTACACAGATACGCAGTATTTT. This translates into CASSIDRLAGGPWRYTDTQYF. Full variable domain (remainder filled in from reference TRBV19 and TRBJ2-3): DGGITQSPKYLFRKEGQNVTLSCEQNLNHDAMYWYRQDPGQGLRLIYYSQIVNDFQKGDIAEGYSVSREKKESFPLTVTSAQKNPTAFYLCASSIDRLAGGPWRYTDTQYFGPGTRLTVL.

The chain joins TRBV27 to TRBJ1-1, with 10 bases fitting TRBD1. There are 14 residues in the CDR3. In germline, CDR1 is MNHEY, CDR2 SMNVEV (reference sequence). Trimming removed 4 bases from V and 7 bases from J; junction bases left unmatched: 6. The DNA of the CDR3 is TGTGCCAGCAGTTCCGGACAGGGGGACGGTGAAGCTTTCTTT. As protein: CASSSGQGDGEAFF.

In its sample, this clone was seen a few times. The genes are TRBV30 and TRBJ1-1, with TRBD1 as a possible D gene (6 bases). CDR3 length: 11 residues. V was shortened by 4 bases and J by 3 bases, with 6 bases between the two germline ends. The germline gives CDR1 GTSNPN, CDR2 SVGIG (reference sequence). The CDR3 nucleotides are TGTGCCTGGAACAGGGACACTGAAGCTTTCTTT. Translated: CAWNRDTEAFF.

CDR3 in DNA: TGCGCCAGCAGCTTGGAATCAGGGGGCCATTCACCCCTCCACTTT. This encodes CASSLESGGHSPLHF. This chain uses TRBV5-1 with TRBJ1-6; 8 positions agree with TRBD1. CDR3 length: 15 amino acids. In germline, CDR1 is SGHRS, CDR2 YFSETQ. The trim removed 0 bases at V and 8 bases at J, leaving 4 bases unmatched. The full variable domain, completed using reference TRBV5-1 and TRBJ1-6, is KAGVTQTPRYLIKTRGQQVTLSCSPISGHRSVSWYQQTPGQGLQFLFEYFSETQRNKGNFPGRFSGRQFSNSRSEMNVSTLELGDSALYLCASSLESGGHSPLHFGNGTRLTVT.